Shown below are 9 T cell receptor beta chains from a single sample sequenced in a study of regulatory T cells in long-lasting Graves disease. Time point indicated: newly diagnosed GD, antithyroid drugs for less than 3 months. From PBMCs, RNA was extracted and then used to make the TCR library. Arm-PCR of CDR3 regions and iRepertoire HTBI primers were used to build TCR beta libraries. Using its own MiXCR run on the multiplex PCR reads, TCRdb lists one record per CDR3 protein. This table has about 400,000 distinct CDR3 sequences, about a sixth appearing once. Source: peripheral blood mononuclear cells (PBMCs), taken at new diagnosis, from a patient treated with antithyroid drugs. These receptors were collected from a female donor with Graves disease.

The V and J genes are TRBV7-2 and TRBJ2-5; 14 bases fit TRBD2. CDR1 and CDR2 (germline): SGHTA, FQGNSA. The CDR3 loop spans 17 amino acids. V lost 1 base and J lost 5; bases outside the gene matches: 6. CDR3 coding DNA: TGTGCCAGCAGCTTAGGGACTAGCGGGAGGAATTTTGAGACCCAGTACTTC. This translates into CASSLGTSGRNFETQYF. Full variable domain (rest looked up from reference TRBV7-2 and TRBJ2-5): GAGVSQSPSNKVTEKGKDVELRCDPISGHTALYWYRQSLGQGLEFLIYFQGNSAPDKSGLPSDRFSAERTGGSVSTLTIQRTQQEDSAVYLCASSLGTSGRNFETQYFGPGTRLLVL.

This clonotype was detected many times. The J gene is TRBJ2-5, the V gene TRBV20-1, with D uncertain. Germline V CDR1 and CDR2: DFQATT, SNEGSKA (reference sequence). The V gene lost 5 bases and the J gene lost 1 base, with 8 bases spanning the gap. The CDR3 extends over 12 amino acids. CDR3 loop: CSAASAQETQYF. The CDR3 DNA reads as TGCAGTGCTGCCTCTGCCCAAGAGACCCAGTACTTC.

The CDR3 DNA is TGTGCCATCAGTGAGTCGACGGGACACCCGGGGGGCTACACCTTC. Translated: CAISESTGHPGGYTF. The chain employs TRBV10-3 and TRBJ1-2, with TRBD1 as a possible D gene (6 bases). This CDR3 is built from 15 residues. V was clipped by 0 bases and J by 8 bases, with 16 bases between them. Germline assignment: CDR1 ENHRY and CDR2 SYGVKD.

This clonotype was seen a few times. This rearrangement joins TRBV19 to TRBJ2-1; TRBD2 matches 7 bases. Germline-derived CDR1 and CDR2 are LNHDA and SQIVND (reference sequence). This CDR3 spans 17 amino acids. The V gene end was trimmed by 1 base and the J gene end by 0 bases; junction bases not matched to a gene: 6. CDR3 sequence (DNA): TGTGCCAGTAGTATAGGCGGGAGTAGGAGCTCCTACAATGAGCAGTTCTTC. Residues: CASSIGGSRSSYNEQFF.

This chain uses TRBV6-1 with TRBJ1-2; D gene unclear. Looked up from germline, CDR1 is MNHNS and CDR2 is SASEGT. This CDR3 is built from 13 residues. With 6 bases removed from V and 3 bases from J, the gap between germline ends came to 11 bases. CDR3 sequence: CASSRDEDYGYTF. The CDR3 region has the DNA TGTGCCAGCAGCCGAGATGAGGACTATGGCTACACCTTC.

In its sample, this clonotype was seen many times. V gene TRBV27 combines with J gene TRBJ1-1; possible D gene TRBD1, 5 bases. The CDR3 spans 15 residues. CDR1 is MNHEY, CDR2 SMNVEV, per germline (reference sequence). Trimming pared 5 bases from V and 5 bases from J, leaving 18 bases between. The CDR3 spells CASSREGGAFTEAFF. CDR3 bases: TGTGCCAGCAGTCGGGAAGGAGGGGCTTTTACTGAAGCTTTCTTT.

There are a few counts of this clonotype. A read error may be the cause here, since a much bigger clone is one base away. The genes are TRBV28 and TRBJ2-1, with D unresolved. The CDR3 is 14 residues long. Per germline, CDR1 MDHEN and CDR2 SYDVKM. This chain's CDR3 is CASTPRSSYNEQLF. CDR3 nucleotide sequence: TGTGCCAGCACCCCGCGGAGCTCCTACAATGAGCAGCTCTTC.

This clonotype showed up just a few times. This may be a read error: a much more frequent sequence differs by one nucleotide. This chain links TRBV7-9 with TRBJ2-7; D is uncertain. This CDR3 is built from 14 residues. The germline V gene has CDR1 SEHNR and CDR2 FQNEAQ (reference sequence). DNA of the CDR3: TGTGCCAGCAGCTTAGCCGGTCCCTCCTACGAGCAGCACTTC. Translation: CASSLAGPSYEQHF.

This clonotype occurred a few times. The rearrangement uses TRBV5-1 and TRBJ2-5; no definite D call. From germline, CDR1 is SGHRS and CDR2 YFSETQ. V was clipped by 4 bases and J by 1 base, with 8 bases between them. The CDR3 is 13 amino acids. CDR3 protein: CASSIATQETQYF. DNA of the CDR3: TGCGCCAGCAGCATCGCTACCCAAGAGACCCAGTACTTC. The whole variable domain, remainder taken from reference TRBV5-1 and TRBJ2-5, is KAGVTQTPRYLIKTRGQQVTLSCSPISGHRSVSWYQQTPGQGLQFLFEYFSETQRNKGNFPGRFSGRQFSNSRSEMNVSTLELGDSALYLCASSIATQETQYFGPGTRLLVL.